Listed here are 16 T cell receptor beta chains from one sample, sequenced in a study of Ad26.COV2.S vaccination and SARS-CoV-2 variants. TCRdb's table, derived via immunoSEQ multiplex PCR, lists solely in-frame clones and lacks some. The repertoire holds about 480,000 clones, 87% seen once, with over 10% in the top ten. Treatment meaning: roughly 20 received Ad26.COV2.S at low or high dose, single or two shots; 5 received placebo; per-sample allocation not given. Vaccine and placebo recipients were sampled on day 63 after the first injection. Sequenced material: peripheral blood, taken in a trial of Ad26.COV2.S vaccine versus placebo. The receptors were gathered from a person aged 18-60 years who received the Ad26.COV2.S COVID-19 vaccine or a placebo.

The CDR3 nucleotides are TGTGCCAGCAGTCCTTCAGGACAGGGTCGGGGCGAGCAGTACTTC. Translated, it gives CASSPSGQGRGEQYF. The rearrangement links TRBV28 to TRBJ2-7, with 8 nucleotides matching TRBD1. CDR3 length: 15 amino acids. Germline CDR1 reads MDHEN; CDR2 reads SYDVKM. V shed 5 bases, J shed 6 bases, and the junction held 12 bases outside the gene matches.

This chain uses TRBV7-9 with TRBJ1-3, with D perhaps matching TRBD1 (6 bases). CDR3 size: 15 residues. The germline CDR1 and CDR2 sequences are SEHNR and FQNEAQ (reference sequence). V was shortened by 1 base and J by 0 bases, with 7 bases between the two germline ends. The CDR3 spells CASSLEGGSGNTIYF. The CDR3 DNA reads TGTGCCAGCAGCTTAGAGGGGGGCTCTGGAAACACCATATATTTT.

This chain links TRBV28 with TRBJ2-1, with 11 positions matching TRBD2. The CDR3 has 17 residues. J gave up 7 bases and V 8 bases, and 16 bases lay outside the gene matches. Germline loops: CDR1 MDHEN, CDR2 SYDVKM. CDR3 residues: CASAKPGTSGPANEQFF. The CDR3 DNA sequence: TGTGCCAGCGCCAAACCCGGGACTAGCGGACCAGCGAATGAGCAGTTCTTC. Together with reference TRBV28 and TRBJ2-1, the CDR3 gives the full variable domain: DVKVTQSSRYLVKRTGEKVFLECVQDMDHENMFWYRQDPGLGLRLIYFSYDVKMKEKGDIPEGYSVSREKKERFSLILESASTNQTSMYLCASAKPGTSGPANEQFFGPGTRLTVL.

The V gene is TRBV6-5, the J gene TRBJ2-6; a weak D match, TRBD1 (5 bases). CDR1 is MNHEY, CDR2 SVGAGI, per germline. The CDR3 extends over 13 amino acids. The V end lost 6 bases, the J end lost 4 bases, and 7 bases lay between the germline ends. CDR3 residues: CASRGLGANVLTF. Written as DNA, the CDR3 is TGTGCCAGCAGGGGGCTAGGGGCCAACGTCCTGACTTTC.

A word on this clone: Sequence at one end of the junction differs from germline and may be a read error. The chain employs TRBV15 and TRBJ2-1, with D hard to call. Germline V lookup: CDR1 LNHNV, CDR2 YYDKDF (reference sequence). The CDR3 loop spans 13 amino acids. The CDR3 coding sequence is TGTGCCACCACGACCCGTTCCTCCAATGAGCAGTTCTTC. The encoded protein is CATTTRSSNEQFF.

The chain carries TRBV29-1 and TRBJ2-1; D is uncertain. This CDR3 comprises 15 residues. Deletions cut 5 bases from V and 9 bases from J, with 23 bases between. CDR1 is SQVTM and CDR2 is ANQGSEA in the germline V gene. CDR3 DNA: TGCAGCGTTACTTCGATAGCAATTAGTATAGGTGAGCAGTTCTTC. This translates into CSVTSIAISIGEQFF.

The V call is TRBV7-3, the J call TRBJ2-1; tentatively, D is TRBD1 or TRBD2 (5 bases each). Trimming left V 5 bases short and J 7 bases short, with 21 bases between. This CDR3 has 16 amino acids. The V gene's germline CDR1 is SGHTA and CDR2 FQGTGA. CDR3 amino acids: CASSPGWGSSRNEQFF. The DNA of the CDR3 is TGTGCCAGCAGCCCAGGGTGGGGGAGCTCTCGGAATGAGCAGTTCTTC.

This clone has just one count. The J gene is TRBJ2-3, the V gene TRBV19; 7 bases map to TRBD2. The CDR3 length is 12 residues. With 7 bases clipped from V and 6 bases from J, the junction kept 4 bases outside the gene matches. Germline V gene lookup returns CDR1 LNHDA and CDR2 SQIVND (reference sequence). The CDR3 bases are TGTGCCAGTACCGCGGGAGCGGATACGCAGTATTTT. Its protein product is CASTAGADTQYF.

This clone was recorded once. The V gene is TRBV7-9, the J gene TRBJ1-2, with D hard to call. V was pared by 1 base and J by 4 bases, with 10 bases between. The V gene's germline CDR1 is SEHNR and CDR2 FQNEAQ (reference sequence). The CDR3 is 14 amino acids. CDR3 loop: CASSLEAESYGYTF. The CDR3 nucleotides are TGTGCCAGCAGCTTAGAGGCAGAGTCCTATGGCTACACCTTC.

DNA of the CDR3: TGTGCCAGCAGTTCAAACTTGGGCAGCTCCTACAATGAGCAGTTCTTC. Its translation is CASSSNLGSSYNEQFF. The V call is TRBV6-5, the J call TRBJ2-1; no firm D call. The CDR3 spans 16 residues. V was cut by 4 bases and J by 0 bases, with 13 bases left in between. CDR1 and CDR2 (germline): MNHEY, SVGAGI.

This chain connects TRBV19 to TRBJ2-5; 14 positions agree with TRBD2. Germline V gives CDR1 LNHDA, CDR2 SQIVND (reference sequence). The J segment lost 5 bases and the V segment lost 4 bases, leaving 3 bases of the junction unmatched. The CDR3 has 15 residues. This chain's CDR3 is CASSTGTSGSETQYF. CDR3 bases: TGTGCCAGTAGTACCGGGACTAGCGGGAGCGAGACCCAGTACTTC.

The rearrangement links TRBV2 to TRBJ1-6, with a tentative D call TRBD1 (5 bases). Between the trimmed V and J ends, which lost 4 bases and 9 bases, there was a span of 10 bases. Germline CDR1 SNHLY, CDR2 FYNNEI. CDR3 length: 13 residues. CDR3 bases: TGTGCCAGCAGTGGGGACGAGGGTTCACCCCTCCACTTT. Amino acids: CASSGDEGSPLHF.

V and J are TRBV16 and TRBJ1-5; D is perhaps TRBD1 (5 bases). The CDR3 sequence is 16 residues long. Germline values: CDR1 KGHSY, CDR2 FQNENV. V lost 4 bases and J 3 bases, leaving 16 bases between the germline ends. CDR3 in amino acids: CASSRDGRGNNQPQHF. The CDR3 coding sequence is TGTGCCAGCAGCCGCGACGGGCGGGGGAACAATCAGCCCCAGCATTTT. Full variable domain (remainder filled in from reference TRBV16 and TRBJ1-5): GEEVAQTPKHLVRGEGQKAKLYCAPIKGHSYVFWYQQVLKNEFKFLISFQNENVFDETGMPKERFSAKCLPNSPCSLEIQATKLEDSAVYFCASSRDGRGNNQPQHFGDGTRLSIL.

The J gene is TRBJ2-1, the V gene TRBV29-1, with 12 bases identical to TRBD2. J was trimmed by 2 bases and V by 6 bases; bases with no gene match: 5. Germline CDR1 reads SQVTM; CDR2 reads ANQGSEA. The CDR3 loop spans 15 amino acids. In DNA form, the CDR3 reads TGCAGCGTCGCTGGACTAGCGGGGACCTACAATGAGCAGTTCTTC. Its translation is CSVAGLAGTYNEQFF.

This clone appeared a single time. The chain combines TRBV28 with TRBJ2-3, with a tentative D call TRBD2 (5 bases). With 7 bases removed from V and 0 bases from J, the gap between germline ends came to 20 bases. CDR3 size: 17 residues. Per the germline V gene, CDR1 is MDHEN and CDR2 is SYDVKM. In DNA, the CDR3 is TGTGCCAGCAAAGGGAGCGGCAGAGCACCTAGCACAGATACGCAGTATTTT. Translating it yields CASKGSGRAPSTDTQYF.

This rearrangement joins TRBV24-1 to TRBJ1-2, with no clear D. The CDR3 length is 13 residues. V lost 1 base to trimming and J lost 8 bases, with 10 bases between them. CDR1 KGHDR and CDR2 SFDVKD come from the germline V gene. Here the CDR3 reads CATSDFGEGGYTF. DNA of the CDR3: TGTGCCACCAGTGATTTTGGGGAGGGCGGCTACACCTTC.